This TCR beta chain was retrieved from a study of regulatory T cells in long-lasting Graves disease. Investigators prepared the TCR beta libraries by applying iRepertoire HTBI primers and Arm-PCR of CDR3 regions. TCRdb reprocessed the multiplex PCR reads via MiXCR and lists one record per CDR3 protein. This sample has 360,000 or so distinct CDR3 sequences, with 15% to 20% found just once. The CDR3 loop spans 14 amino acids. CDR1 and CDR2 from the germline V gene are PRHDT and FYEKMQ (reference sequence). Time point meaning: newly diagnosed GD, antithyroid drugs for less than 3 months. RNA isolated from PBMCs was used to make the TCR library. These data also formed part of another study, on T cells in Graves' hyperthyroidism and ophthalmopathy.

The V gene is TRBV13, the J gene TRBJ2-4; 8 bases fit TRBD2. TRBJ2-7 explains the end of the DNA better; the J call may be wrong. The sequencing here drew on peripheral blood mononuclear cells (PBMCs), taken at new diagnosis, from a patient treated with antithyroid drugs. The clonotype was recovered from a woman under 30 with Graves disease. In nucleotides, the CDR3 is TGTGCCAGCAGCTTAGGGGGACTAGACTACGAGCAGTACTTC. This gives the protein CASSLGGLDYEQYF.